Listed below are T cell receptor beta chains from one sample, sequenced in a study of OX40 agonist ivuxolimab in advanced cancers. This table comes from immunoSEQ multiplex PCR, and its TCRdb copy is limited to in-frame clones, with some not included. Among 69,000 or so clones, roughly 85% were seen once, and the ten largest hold 0.5% to 0.6%. Sequenced material: CD4+ or CD8+ T cells sorted from blood, taken in a trial of the OX40 agonist ivuxolimab. These receptors originate from an adult with an advanced solid tumor such as melanoma, head and neck, liver or kidney cancer. Each CDR3 is given without its conserved first and last residue. A D gene is named only where the DNA matches it firmly.

TRBD2 | 16 | TRBV4-3 | ASSQVVAGGFAKNIQY
. | 10 | TRBV9 | ASTFSNYGYT
. | 13 | TRBV28 | ASFAQRAGGNTIY
TRBD1 | 12 | TRBV7-2 | ASSLSGGNSPLH
TRBD1 | 13 | TRBV19 | ASRTGGVSGNTIY
TRBD1 | 13 | TRBV7-8 | ASSLGQGYNSPLH
. | 11 | TRBV5-5 | ASSLYGTGELF
. | 13 | TRBV30 | AWSVSGRLADTQY
. | 12 | TRBV25-1 | ASSEYLGARGYT
TRBD1 | 12 | TRBV18 | ASSPNRGDYGYT
. | 13 | TRBV6-6 | ASSYSDLLGYGYT
TRBD1 | 12 | TRBV5-1 | ASSPGGQNEKLF
. | 15 | TRBV5-1 | ASSLAPGGPNQETQY
. | 10 | TRBV7-2 | ASSWANTEAF
. | 12 | TRBV7-9 | ASSLGMGVDTQY
. | 14 | TRBV5-3 | ARSPLKRTVNQPQH
TRBD2 | 13 | TRBV4-2 | ASSERLAGGYEQY
. | 11 | TRBV28 | ASSFLNTGELF
. | 11 | TRBV5-1 | ASSPQVNTEAF
TRBD2 | 13 | TRBV9 | ASSVTSGRRNTQY
TRBD2 | 14 | TRBV7-2 | ASSVGTSGSAYEQY